This T cell receptor (beta chain) was retrieved from a study of T cells in Graves' hyperthyroidism and ophthalmopathy. This clonotype was observed many times. The investigators amplified TCR beta CDR3 regions from RNA transcripts. The TCR CDR3 was amplified in a first-round RT-PCR using the HTBI primer set. TCRdb ran MiXCR on the multiplex PCR reads and lists one entry per CDR3 protein. The sample has 660,000 or so distinct CDR3 sequences; roughly 20% are singletons. CDR3 length: 15 amino acids. The V gene's germline CDR1 is SNHLY and CDR2 FYNNEI. The V segment lost 6 bases and the J segment 4 bases; nucleotides outside the gene matches: 3.

The V call is TRBV2, the J call TRBJ2-1; 13 nucleotides align to TRBD2. Sequenced sample: blood. The sequence derives from a man younger than 45 with Graves' ophthalmopathy. CDR3 sequence: CASRELAGGYNEQFF. The CDR3 DNA reads TGTGCCAGCAGGGAACTAGCGGGGGGGTACAATGAGCAGTTCTTC.